This entry features one T cell receptor (beta chain) sequence. Its antigen is currently unknown. Presence of unique molecular identifiers characterized the TCR beta cDNA libraries. Via MiXCR, TCRdb re-called the PCR reads, giving one row per CDR3 protein. The table includes 750,000 to 900,000 distinct CDR3 sequences, 40% to 55% detected once. These data originate in a study of post-analysis software for immune sequencing data. Study outcomes and limitations: Patients had higher frequencies than controls of roughly five TRBV segments, including TRBV5-6, TRBV5-1 and TRBV20-1. Samples sharing a preparation batch grouped tightly together when assessed by F measure.

Germline trimming cut 4 bases from V and 11 bases from J; bases unmatched to any gene: 9. CDR1 SGHTA and CDR2 FQGNSA come from the germline V gene. The CDR3 has 14 amino acids. Sequenced sample: blood. This TCR was recovered from a girl under 18 with multiple sclerosis. This chain connects TRBV7-2 to TRBJ2-3, with 10 bases fitting TRBD1. This CDR3 is CASSSWTGGGRQYF. The CDR3 bases are TGTGCCAGCAGCTCTTGGACAGGGGGGGGAAGGCAGTATTTT.